This T cell receptor (beta chain) was captured in a study of patients and donors after allogeneic stem cell transplantation. This clonotype occurred a few times. TCRdb used MiXCR to reprocess the RT-PCR reads, holding one entry per CDR3 protein. Of some 880,000 distinct CDR3 sequences listed, roughly 18% were seen once; the top ten hold roughly 6%. V was cut by 1 base and J by 7 bases, with 11 bases left in between. CDR1 is SEHNR, CDR2 FQNEAQ, per germline (reference sequence). The CDR3 runs 13 residues. The chain joins TRBV7-9 to TRBJ2-7; D may be TRBD1 (6 bases). The material sequenced was blood, either unsorted or a sorted T cell fraction (not recorded which). The TCR sequence derives from a human donor who was either an allogeneic HSCT recipient or a stem cell or donor lymphocyte infusion donor (not recorded which). It is not recorded whose cells these are; they may come from a transplant donor. CDR3 region: CASSLGQEREQYF. CDR3 sequence (DNA): TGTGCCAGCAGCTTAGGACAGGAACGGGAGCAGTACTTC.